These 10 T cell receptor beta chains were sequenced from one sample in a study of technical replicates of blood from a handful of donors. The data were produced by immunoSEQ multiplex PCR, yet TCRdb's version contains in-frame clones alone and is incomplete. Of roughly 71,000 clones listed, 80% to 95% are singletons. Sample: T cells isolated from PBMCs. These receptors came from a human donor in good health.

This chain joins TRBV6-5 and TRBJ2-7, with 11 bases identical to TRBD1. Trimming removed 6 bases from V and 3 bases from J; junction bases left unmatched: 4. CDR1 is MNHEY and CDR2 is SVGAGI in the germline V gene. CDR3 size: 14 residues. The CDR3 region is CASRGQGDYYEQYF. The CDR3 nucleotides are TGTGCCAGCAGGGGACAGGGGGATTACTACGAGCAGTACTTC.

There are a few counts of this clone. The CDR3 protein is CASSEGSGGAGTEAFF. The CDR3 nucleotides read TGTGCCAGCAGTGAAGGGTCTGGGGGGGCGGGCACTGAAGCTTTCTTT. The rearrangement links TRBV6-1 to TRBJ1-1, with TRBD1 as a possible D gene (6 bases). The CDR3 length is 16 residues. Germline loops: CDR1 MNHNS, CDR2 SASEGT. Trimming stripped 1 base from V and 4 bases from J, with 16 bases between.

The rearrangement uses TRBV2 and TRBJ2-3, with 7 bases that match TRBD2. The CDR3 is 17 residues long. Per the germline V gene, CDR1 is SNHLY and CDR2 is FYNNEI. J gave up 0 bases and V 6 bases, and 12 bases lay outside the gene matches. The CDR3 DNA reads TGTGCCAGCAGCTTTTACCGGGACTACCATAGCACAGATACGCAGTATTTT. This encodes CASSFYRDYHSTDTQYF.

The chain joins TRBV28 to TRBJ2-1; 8 bases match TRBD1. The J segment lost 4 bases and the V segment lost 4 bases, leaving 6 bases of the junction unmatched. Germline lookup yields CDR1 MDHEN and CDR2 SYDVKM. The CDR3 contains 15 residues. CDR3 DNA sequence: TGTGCCAGCAGTTACGGACAGGGCAGATACAATGAGCAGTTCTTC. Translated, it gives CASSYGQGRYNEQFF.

This chain links TRBV4-2 with TRBJ2-7; D might be TRBD2 (6 bases). The germline gives CDR1 LGHNA, CDR2 YNFKEQ. The CDR3 is made up of 14 amino acids. Trimming left V 2 bases short and J 2 bases short, with 10 bases between. The CDR3 spells CASSQRGNPYEQYF. The DNA for the CDR3 is TGTGCCAGCAGCCAACGGGGGAACCCCTACGAGCAGTACTTC.

The V and J genes are TRBV9 and TRBJ2-7, with a weak D call TRBD1 (6 bases). Trimming removed 3 bases at V and 8 bases at J, with 15 bases between. Germline V gene data show CDR1 as SGDLS and CDR2 as YYNGEE. This CDR3 contains 13 residues. The CDR3 region is CASSGTQGSQQYF. The CDR3 DNA is TGTGCCAGCAGCGGGACACAGGGCTCCCAGCAGTACTTC.

The gene calls are TRBV7-3 and TRBJ2-2; TRBD1 matches 12 bases. CDR1 and CDR2 from the germline V gene are SGHTA and FQGTGA. The length of the CDR3 is 18 residues. V shed 4 bases, J shed 6 bases, and the junction held 12 bases outside the gene matches. CDR3 in amino acids: CASSSSASGQGASGELFF. Here the CDR3 DNA reads TGTGCCAGCAGCTCCTCCGCCTCGGGACAGGGGGCCTCCGGGGAGCTGTTTTTT.

CDR3 sequence reads: CASSDQGLTQYF. CDR3 nucleotides: TGTGCCAGCAGTGATCAGGGGCTCACGCAGTATTTT. J is TRBJ2-3 and V is TRBV2; tentative D call: TRBD1 (6 bases). In germline, CDR1 is SNHLY, CDR2 FYNNEI. The CDR3 runs to 12 residues. V lost 3 bases, J lost 9 bases, and 10 bases lay in between.

The chain combines TRBV5-5 with TRBJ2-7, with 8 bases that match TRBD1. The CDR3 contains 15 residues. With V trimmed by 0 bases and J by 3 bases, 5 bases remained unmatched. Germline V gene data show CDR1 as SGHKS and CDR2 as YYEKEE (reference sequence). CDR3 bases: TGTGCCAGCAGCTTGGGGGACAGGCCCCTCTACGAGCAGTACTTC. This sequence encodes CASSLGDRPLYEQYF.

The chain is built from TRBV18 and TRBJ1-1; D possibly corresponds to TRBD1 (6 bases). The V end was cut by 4 bases, the J end by 2 bases, with 14 bases between. Germline CDR1 KGHSH, CDR2 LQKENI. The CDR3 spans 15 residues. CDR3 amino acids: CASSRIGTYNTEAFF. Written as DNA, the CDR3 is TGTGCCAGCTCACGAATCGGGACATATAACACTGAAGCTTTCTTT.